These 22 T cell receptor beta chains originate from one sample sequenced in a study of CD8 T cells in ankylosing spondylitis (dated by TCRdb to the late 2010s). The library relied on 5' RACE. Sequenced using an Illumina HiSeq 2500. TCRdb passed the public sequencing reads through fastp at Q25 and MiXCR, retaining productive beta sequences. Here each entry gathers all rows of one CDR3 protein and keeps the most common genes and DNA. Counted in this sample were about 220,000 distinct CDR3 sequences; more than 25% of them appeared once. The ten largest clones capture approximately 6.6% of the sample. Specimen: blood, either unsorted or a sorted T cell fraction (not recorded which). Receptor source: a male donor with ankylosing spondylitis or in good health (not recorded which).

This clonotype has a count of ten or more. The V gene is TRBV5-1, the J gene TRBJ2-2; possibly TRBD1 for D (5 bases). Germline-derived CDR1 and CDR2 are SGHRS and YFSETQ. V was shortened by 3 bases and J by 1 base, with 10 bases between the two germline ends. This CDR3 is built from 15 residues. The CDR3 region is CASSYATGNTGELFF. As DNA, the CDR3 is TGCGCCAGCAGCTACGCAACAGGGAACACCGGGGAGCTGTTTTTT.

This clonotype showed up just a few times. The chain joins TRBV29-1 to TRBJ2-5; D gene uncertain. The CDR3 runs 14 residues. Germline CDR1 reads SQVTM; CDR2 reads ANQGSEA. V lost 6 bases, J lost 2 bases, and 16 bases lay in between. CDR3 coding DNA: TGCAGCGTCGCTTTACCGCGGTGGCAAGAGACCCAGTACTTC. It encodes CSVALPRWQETQYF.

This clonotype has a count of ten or more. This sequence joins TRBV20-1 and TRBJ1-2; TRBD1 matches at 9 bases. J gave up 8 bases and V 0 bases, and 4 bases lay outside the gene matches. This CDR3 has 13 residues. CDR1 is DFQATT, CDR2 SNEGSKA, per germline (reference sequence). CDR3 loop: CSARETGGAGYTF. The DNA of the CDR3 is TGCAGTGCTAGAGAAACAGGGGGCGCGGGCTACACCTTC.

This clonotype has just a few counts. The chain couples TRBV20-1 to TRBJ2-7; maybe TRBD2 (6 bases). Between the trimmed V and J ends, which lost 5 bases and 0 bases, there was a span of 17 bases. Germline loops: CDR1 DFQATT, CDR2 SNEGSKA (reference sequence). The CDR3 has 15 residues. CDR3 amino acids: CSAGEAGIRSYEQYF. CDR3 DNA: TGCAGTGCTGGTGAGGCGGGGATCCGCTCCTACGAGCAGTACTTC.

DNA of the CDR3: TGCAGTGCTAGGACTAACACAGGGGGAGAGACCCAGTACTTC. Protein: CSARTNTGGETQYF. The chain joins TRBV20-1 to TRBJ2-5; 8 positions agree with TRBD1. CDR1 and CDR2 (germline): DFQATT, SNEGSKA (reference sequence). CDR3 length: 14 amino acids. The J segment lost 4 bases and the V segment lost 3 bases, leaving 7 bases of the junction unmatched.

The chain employs TRBV18 and TRBJ1-3; D gene ambiguous. Trimming removed 2 bases at V and 0 bases at J, with 5 bases between. Germline lookup yields CDR1 KGHSH and CDR2 LQKENI. This CDR3 is built from 14 residues. In DNA form, the CDR3 reads TGTGCCAGCTCACCAGCGAGCTCTGGAAACACCATATATTTT. Amino acids: CASSPASSGNTIYF. The full variable domain, in which reference TRBV18 and TRBJ1-3 provide the parts outside the CDR3, is NAGVMQNPRHLVRRRGQEARLRCSPMKGHSHVYWYRQLPEEGLKFMVYLQKENIIDESGMPKERFSAEFPKEGPSILRIQQVVRGDSAAYFCASSPASSGNTIYFGEGSWLTVV.

V is TRBV28 and J is TRBJ2-1; 10 bases line up with TRBD1. V shed 1 base and J 4 bases; nucleotides not matched to a gene: 4. The CDR3 contains 16 residues. Looked up from germline, CDR1 is MDHEN and CDR2 is SYDVKM. CDR3 nucleotides: TGTGCCAGCAGTTTATTGTGGACAGGGGGATACAATGAGCAGTTCTTC. Amino acid sequence: CASSLLWTGGYNEQFF. The full variable domain, with the rest looked up from reference TRBV28 and TRBJ2-1, is DVKVTQSSRYLVKRTGEKVFLECVQDMDHENMFWYRQDPGLGLRLIYFSYDVKMKEKGDIPEGYSVSREKKERFSLILESASTNQTSMYLCASSLLWTGGYNEQFFGPGTRLTVL.

This clonotype was seen at least ten times. The V gene is TRBV5-1, the J gene TRBJ2-6; possibly TRBD1 for D (8 bases). The CDR3 is 17 amino acids. V lost 4 bases to trimming and J lost 1 base, with 15 bases between them. The germline V gene encodes CDR1 SGHRS and CDR2 YFSETQ. Here the CDR3 DNA reads TGCGCCAGCAGCGGCGGGGGACAGGTGTCTGGGGCCAACGTCCTGACTTTC. Amino acids: CASSGGGQVSGANVLTF.

Many counts were recorded for this clonotype. The DNA of the CDR3 is TGTGCCAGCAGCTTTAGCGGACTTACAGATACGCAGTATTTT. It encodes CASSFSGLTDTQYF. The chain combines TRBV7-3 with TRBJ2-3; maybe TRBD2 (6 bases). The CDR3 contains 14 residues. Per the germline V gene, CDR1 is SGHTA and CDR2 is FQGTGA. The V end was cut by 3 bases, the J end by 3 bases, with 10 bases between.

The rearrangement uses TRBV20-1 and TRBJ2-1; D unclear. The germline gives CDR1 DFQATT, CDR2 SNEGSKA (reference sequence). The V end was cut by 1 base, the J end by 7 bases, with 5 bases between. The CDR3 has 11 amino acids. In nucleotides, the CDR3 is TGCAGTGCTAGAGTGGGGAATGAGCAGTTCTTC. Its protein product is CSARVGNEQFF.

This clonotype was observed many times. This chain connects TRBV4-1 to TRBJ1-2, with TRBD1 as a possible D gene (5 bases). The V gene's germline CDR1 is MGHRA and CDR2 YSYEKL. V gave up 2 bases and J gave up 1 base, with 14 bases separating them. CDR3 length: 16 amino acids. The CDR3 DNA sequence: TGCGCCAGCAGCCAATCGCGGCAGGGCGGTAACTATGGCTACACCTTC. It translates to CASSQSRQGGNYGYTF.

The chain couples TRBV7-2 to TRBJ2-6; possible D gene TRBD1, 5 bases. V was trimmed by 5 bases and J by 0 bases, leaving 11 bases between them. This CDR3 has 16 residues. CDR1 and CDR2 from the germline V gene are SGHTA and FQGNSA. DNA for the CDR3: TGTGCCAGCAGCAGACAGACACCCTCTGGGGCCAACGTCCTGACTTTC. Protein: CASSRQTPSGANVLTF.

The V call is TRBV4-2, the J call TRBJ2-2; D gene uncertain. CDR1 LGHNA and CDR2 YNFKEQ come from the germline V gene. The CDR3 is made up of 16 amino acids. With 4 bases removed from V and 3 bases from J, the gap between germline ends came to 15 bases. CDR3 protein: CASSRRRRGDTGELFF. CDR3 bases: TGTGCCAGCAGCCGGCGCCGGAGAGGCGACACCGGGGAGCTGTTTTTT.

The V call is TRBV9, the J call TRBJ2-3; D possibly matches TRBD1 or TRBD2 (5 bases each). The V end lost 0 bases, the J end lost 8 bases, and 10 bases lay between the germline ends. The CDR3 runs to 13 residues. Germline V gives CDR1 SGDLS, CDR2 YYNGEE. The CDR3 DNA reads as TGTGCCAGCAGCGTAGATGGGGGAGCTACGCAGTATTTT. This gives the protein CASSVDGGATQYF.

The rearrangement links TRBV29-1 to TRBJ2-3; D is undetermined. V lost 8 bases and J lost 6, with 24 bases in between. Germline CDR1 is SQVTM and CDR2 is ANQGSEA. This CDR3 is built from 15 residues. This CDR3 is CSSSLHGRPGDTQYF. Here the CDR3 DNA reads TGCAGCTCGAGCCTTCATGGGCGCCCTGGGGATACGCAGTATTTT.

This clonotype was detected ten times or more. The chain joins TRBV4-1 to TRBJ2-1, with TRBD2 identical over 10 bases. The J segment lost 1 base and the V segment lost 4 bases, leaving 7 bases of the junction unmatched. The germline V gene encodes CDR1 MGHRA and CDR2 YSYEKL. The CDR3 spans 17 residues. This chain's CDR3 is CASSRRGLAASYNEQFF. CDR3 nucleotide sequence: TGCGCCAGCAGCCGAAGAGGACTAGCGGCATCCTACAATGAGCAGTTCTTC.

This clonotype showed up many times. The chain recombines TRBV5-1 with TRBJ2-5; either TRBD1 or TRBD2 may supply D (5 bases each). The V end lost 3 bases, the J end lost 1 base, and 13 bases lay between the germline ends. Germline CDR1 reads SGHRS; CDR2 reads YFSETQ. CDR3 length: 15 amino acids. This CDR3 reads CASSSGASAQETQYF. The CDR3 bases are TGCGCCAGCAGCTCCGGGGCGAGCGCCCAAGAGACCCAGTACTTC.

This clonotype occurred many times. The gene calls are TRBV7-9 and TRBJ1-1; no clear D gene. CDR1 SEHNR and CDR2 FQNEAQ come from the germline V gene (reference sequence). The CDR3 totals 16 residues. V lost 5 bases to trimming and J lost 3 bases, with 19 bases between them. As DNA, the CDR3 is TGTGCCAGCAGCCCGATAGCACGGCCGGACGACACTGAAGCTTTCTTT. Its translation is CASSPIARPDDTEAFF.

This clonotype was seen ten or more times. This chain connects TRBV10-2 to TRBJ2-5; D call uncertain. This CDR3 is 12 amino acids long. The germline V gene encodes CDR1 WSHSY and CDR2 SAAADI. Trimming pared 2 bases from V and 0 bases from J, leaving 1 base between. The CDR3 DNA reads TGCGCCAGCAGTGAGGACCAAGAGACCCAGTACTTC. It specifies CASSEDQETQYF.

Many counts were recorded for this clonotype. The genes are TRBV6-2 or TRBV6-3 and TRBJ2-5; D is uncertain. Trimming left V 8 bases short and J 7 bases short, with 11 bases between. Germline CDR1 reads MNHEY; CDR2 reads SVGEGT. The CDR3 sequence is 11 residues long. CDR3 DNA sequence: TGTGCCAGCGGGCAAACGGCGACCCAGTACTTC. Protein sequence: CASGQTATQYF.

The chain uses TRBV3-1 and TRBJ2-1; TRBD2 matches 10 bases. After removal of 1 base from V and 6 bases from J, the junction contained 9 bases not matched to a gene. From germline, CDR1 is LGHDT and CDR2 YNNKEL (reference sequence). The CDR3 consists of 17 residues. This chain's CDR3 is CASSQVLAGDVSNEQFF. The CDR3 region has the DNA TGTGCCAGCAGCCAAGTCCTAGCGGGAGATGTCTCCAATGAGCAGTTCTTC.

The genes are TRBV12-3 or TRBV12-4 and TRBJ2-7; a weak D match, TRBD2 (5 bases). V shed 1 base and J shed 3 bases, with 10 bases lying between them. The CDR3 spans 14 residues. This chain's CDR3 is CASSLGGVYYEQYF. Here the CDR3 DNA reads TGTGCCAGCAGTTTAGGGGGAGTGTACTACGAGCAGTACTTC.